This T cell receptor (beta chain) was retrieved from a study of Graves' ophthalmopathy and Graves' hyperthyroidism. Study results and limitations: Ophthalmopathy progression was predicted by the model at about 70% sensitivity and about 72% specificity.

About this clonotype itself: Antigen unknown.

RNA served as the template for amplifying TCR beta CDR3 regions. Amplification began with first-round RT-PCR using HTBI primers, then second-round multiplex PCR was performed. One entry per CDR3 protein, called by TCRdb with MiXCR from the multiplex PCR reads. The top ten clones hold around 10% of a sample with over a million distinct CDR3 sequences, about two fifths of them seen once. The sequenced sample consisted of peripheral blood or thyroid tissue (not recorded which). The source of this sequence is an adult man with Graves' hyperthyroidism.

CDR3 DNA: TGTGCCAGCAGTCTAAAGGGCCTAGCGGGAGTCGAGCAGTACTTC. Translation gives CASSLKGLAGVEQYF. This chain joins TRBV25-1 and TRBJ2-7; 10 bases agree with TRBD2. This CDR3 spans 15 amino acids. Germline CDR1 and CDR2: MGHDK and SYGVNS. V dropped 5 bases and J dropped 6; count of bases not matched to a gene: 10.